The present entry profiles one TCR beta chain with its context. Its antigen is unknown. This PCR relied on a set of 60 Vbeta primers and 13 Jbeta primers. Here immunoSEQ multiplex PCR was the method, and the copy in TCRdb shows in-frame clones only, minus some. The table records 150,000 to 170,000 clones, over 60% of them present only once. The data originate from a study of cytomegalovirus exposure and HLA in healthy donors. Study results and caveats: The authors later found HLA-associated TCR beta chains more clonally expanded than equally common others.

What was sequenced was PBMCs. The source is a woman aged 35 to 49 in good health and CMV-seronegative.

CDR3 bases: TGTGCCAGCAGCCCACCCCGGGACAGCAATAAAAACATTCAGTACTTC. This codes for CASSPPRDSNKNIQYF. The V and J genes are TRBV7-9 and TRBJ2-4, with 7 bases fitting TRBD1. V dropped 5 bases and J dropped 4; count of bases not matched to a gene: 11. The CDR3 totals 16 residues. Germline V gene lookup returns CDR1 SEHNR and CDR2 FQNEAQ (reference sequence).